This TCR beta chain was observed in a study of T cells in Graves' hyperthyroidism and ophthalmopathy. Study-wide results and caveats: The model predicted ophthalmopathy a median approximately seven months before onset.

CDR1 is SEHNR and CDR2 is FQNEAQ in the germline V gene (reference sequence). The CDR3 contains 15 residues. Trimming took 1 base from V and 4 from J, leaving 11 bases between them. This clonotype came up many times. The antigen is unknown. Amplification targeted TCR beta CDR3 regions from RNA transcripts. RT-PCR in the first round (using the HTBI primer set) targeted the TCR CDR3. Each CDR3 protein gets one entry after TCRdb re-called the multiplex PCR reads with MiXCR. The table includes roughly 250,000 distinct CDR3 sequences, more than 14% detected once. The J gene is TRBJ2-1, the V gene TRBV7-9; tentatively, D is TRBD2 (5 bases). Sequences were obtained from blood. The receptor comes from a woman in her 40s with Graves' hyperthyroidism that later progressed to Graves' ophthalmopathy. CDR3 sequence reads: CASSLVLAGYNEQFF. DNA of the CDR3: TGTGCCAGCAGCTTAGTGCTAGCAGGTTACAATGAGCAGTTCTTC.